The T cell receptor beta chain under discussion was sequenced for a study of blood T cells in healthy people across ages. It was with a sample-barcoded 5' primer and a J-beta primer mix that a second PCR of roughly 7 to 12 cycles was run. TCRdb re-derived calls from the 5' RACE reads in MiXCR, one entry per CDR3 protein. Of hundreds of thousands of distinct CDR3 sequences in the sample, roughly 43% were seen once. Sequenced input: blood. This receptor was obtained from a man older than 75 in good health.

The CDR3 bases are TGTGCCAGCAGTTTAAACGTTAATGATCACTATGGCTACACCTTC. Translated, it gives CASSLNVNDHYGYTF. This chain links TRBV27 with TRBJ1-2; D is ambiguous. V lost 2 bases and J 3 bases, leaving 13 bases between the germline ends. Germline values: CDR1 MNHEY, CDR2 SMNVEV (reference sequence). The CDR3 is made up of 15 amino acids.